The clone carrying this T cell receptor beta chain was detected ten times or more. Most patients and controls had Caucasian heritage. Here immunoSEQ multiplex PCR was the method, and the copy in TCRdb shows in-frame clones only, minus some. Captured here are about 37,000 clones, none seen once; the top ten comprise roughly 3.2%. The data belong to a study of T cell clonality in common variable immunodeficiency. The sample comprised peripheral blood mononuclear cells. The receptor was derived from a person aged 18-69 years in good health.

Partial CDR3 DNA: TGCAGTGCTAGAGAAAGGGGGAGCGGGGGCTACAATGAG. Amino acid sequence: CSARERGSGGYNE. The CDR3, in full, reads CSARERGSGGYNEQFF. The chain recombines TRBV20-1 with TRBJ2-1, with 8 bases that match TRBD2. The read terminates 3 residues ahead of where the CDR3 ends, so the germline J gene completes it. The length of the CDR3 is 16 residues. Germline CDR1 DFQATT, CDR2 SNEGSKA (reference sequence). V was clipped by 0 bases and J by 3 bases; unmatched bases: 7.